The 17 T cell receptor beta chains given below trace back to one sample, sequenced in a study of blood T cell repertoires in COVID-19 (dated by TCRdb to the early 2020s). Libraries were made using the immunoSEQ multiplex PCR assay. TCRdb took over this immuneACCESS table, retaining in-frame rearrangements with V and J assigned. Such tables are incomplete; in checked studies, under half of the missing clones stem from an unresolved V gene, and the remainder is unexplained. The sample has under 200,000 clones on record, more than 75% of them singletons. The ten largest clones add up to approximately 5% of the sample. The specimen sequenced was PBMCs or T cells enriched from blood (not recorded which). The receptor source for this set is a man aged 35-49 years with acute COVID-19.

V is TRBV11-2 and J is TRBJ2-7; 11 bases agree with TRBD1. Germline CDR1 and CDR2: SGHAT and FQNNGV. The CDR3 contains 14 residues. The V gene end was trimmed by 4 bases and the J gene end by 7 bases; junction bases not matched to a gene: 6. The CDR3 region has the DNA TGTGCCAGCAGCTCACCGGGACAGGGGGTTGAGCAGTACTTC. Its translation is CASSSPGQGVEQYF.

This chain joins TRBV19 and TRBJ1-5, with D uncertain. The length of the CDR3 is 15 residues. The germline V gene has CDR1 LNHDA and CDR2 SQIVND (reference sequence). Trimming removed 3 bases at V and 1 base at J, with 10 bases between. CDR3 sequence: CASSILAGSNQPQHF. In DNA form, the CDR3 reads TGTGCCAGTAGTATTTTGGCGGGGAGCAATCAGCCCCAGCATTTT.

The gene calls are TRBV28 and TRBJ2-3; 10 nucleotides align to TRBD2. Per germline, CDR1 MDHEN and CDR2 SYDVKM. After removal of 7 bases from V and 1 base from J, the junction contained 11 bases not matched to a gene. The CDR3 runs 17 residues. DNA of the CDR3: TGTGCCAGCAAACGGGGTCTAGCGGGAGCCCGCACAGATACGCAGTATTTT. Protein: CASKRGLAGARTDTQYF.

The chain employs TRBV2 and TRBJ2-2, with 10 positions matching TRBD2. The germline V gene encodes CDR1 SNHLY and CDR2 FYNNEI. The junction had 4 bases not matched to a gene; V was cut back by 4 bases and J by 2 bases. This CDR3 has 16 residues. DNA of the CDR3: TGTGCCAGCAGTGGGACTAGCGGAGCTAACACCGGGGAGCTGTTTTTT. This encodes CASSGTSGANTGELFF.

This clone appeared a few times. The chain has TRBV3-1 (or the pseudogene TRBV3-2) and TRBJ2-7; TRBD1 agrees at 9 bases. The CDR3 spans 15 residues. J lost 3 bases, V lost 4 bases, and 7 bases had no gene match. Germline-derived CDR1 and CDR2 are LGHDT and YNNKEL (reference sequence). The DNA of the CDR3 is TGTGCCAGCAGCCGGATCCCGGGACAGGGCTACGAGCAGTACTTC. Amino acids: CASSRIPGQGYEQYF.

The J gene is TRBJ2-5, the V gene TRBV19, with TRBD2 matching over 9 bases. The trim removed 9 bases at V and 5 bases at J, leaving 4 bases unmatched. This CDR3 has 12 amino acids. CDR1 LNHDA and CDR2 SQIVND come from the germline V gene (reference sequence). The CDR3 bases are TGTGCCAGCCGCGGGGGGGCGGAGACCCAGTACTTC. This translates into CASRGGAETQYF.

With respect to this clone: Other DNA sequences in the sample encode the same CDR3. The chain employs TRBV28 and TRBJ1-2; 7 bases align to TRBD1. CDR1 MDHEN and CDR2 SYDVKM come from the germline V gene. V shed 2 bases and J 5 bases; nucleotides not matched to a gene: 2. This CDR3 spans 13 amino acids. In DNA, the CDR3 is TGTGCCAGCAGTTTACAGACAGGGTATGGCTACACCTTC. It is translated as CASSLQTGYGYTF.

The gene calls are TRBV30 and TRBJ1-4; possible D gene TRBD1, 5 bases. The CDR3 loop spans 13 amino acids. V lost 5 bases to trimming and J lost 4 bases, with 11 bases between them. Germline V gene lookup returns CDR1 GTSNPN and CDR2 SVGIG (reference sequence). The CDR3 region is CAWGRGGNEKLFF. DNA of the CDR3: TGTGCCTGGGGTCGGGGGGGTAATGAAAAACTGTTTTTT.

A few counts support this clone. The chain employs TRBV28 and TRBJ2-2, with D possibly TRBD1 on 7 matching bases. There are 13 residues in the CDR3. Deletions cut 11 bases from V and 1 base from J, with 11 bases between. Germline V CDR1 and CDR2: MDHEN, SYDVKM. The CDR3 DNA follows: TGTGCCTCTCAGGGGGGGAACACCGGGGAGCTGTTTTTT. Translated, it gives CASQGGNTGELFF.

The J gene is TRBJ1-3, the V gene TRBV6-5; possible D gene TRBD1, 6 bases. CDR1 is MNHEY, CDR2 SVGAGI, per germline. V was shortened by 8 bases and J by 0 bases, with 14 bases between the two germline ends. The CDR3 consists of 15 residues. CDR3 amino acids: CASGATGLSGNTIYF. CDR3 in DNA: TGTGCCAGCGGGGCAACAGGGCTCTCTGGAAACACCATATATTTT.

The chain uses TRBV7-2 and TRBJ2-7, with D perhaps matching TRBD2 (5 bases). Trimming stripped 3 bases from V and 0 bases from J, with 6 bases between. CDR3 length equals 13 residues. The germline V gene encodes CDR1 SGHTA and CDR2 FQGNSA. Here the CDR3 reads CASSFGDSYEQYF. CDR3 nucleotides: TGTGCCAGCAGCTTCGGGGACTCCTACGAGCAGTACTTC.

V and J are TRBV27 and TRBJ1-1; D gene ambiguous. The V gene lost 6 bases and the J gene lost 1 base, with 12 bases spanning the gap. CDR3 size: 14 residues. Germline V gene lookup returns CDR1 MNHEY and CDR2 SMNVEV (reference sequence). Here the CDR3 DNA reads TGTGCCAGCAGGAGCGACGTGAGGAACACTGAAGCTTTCTTT. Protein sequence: CASRSDVRNTEAFF.

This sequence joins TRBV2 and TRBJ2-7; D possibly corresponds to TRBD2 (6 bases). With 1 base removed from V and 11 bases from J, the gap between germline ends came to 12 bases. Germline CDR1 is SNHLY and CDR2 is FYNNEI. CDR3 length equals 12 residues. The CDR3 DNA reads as TGTGCCAGCAGTGAAGTCTCATCGGGGGAGTACTTC. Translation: CASSEVSSGEYF.

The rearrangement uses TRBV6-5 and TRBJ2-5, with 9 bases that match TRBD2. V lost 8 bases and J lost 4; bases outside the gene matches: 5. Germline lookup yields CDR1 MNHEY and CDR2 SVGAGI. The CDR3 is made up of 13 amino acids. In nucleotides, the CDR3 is TGTGCCAGCGCGTCACTAGCGGGAGAGACCCAGTACTTC. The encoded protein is CASASLAGETQYF.

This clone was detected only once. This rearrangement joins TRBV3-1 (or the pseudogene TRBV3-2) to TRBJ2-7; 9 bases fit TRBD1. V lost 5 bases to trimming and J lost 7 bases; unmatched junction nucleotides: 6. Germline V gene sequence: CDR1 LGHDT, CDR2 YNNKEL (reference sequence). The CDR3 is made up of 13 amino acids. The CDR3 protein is CASSNRGRREQYF. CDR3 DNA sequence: TGTGCCAGCAGCAACAGGGGGCGCCGAGAGCAGTACTTC.

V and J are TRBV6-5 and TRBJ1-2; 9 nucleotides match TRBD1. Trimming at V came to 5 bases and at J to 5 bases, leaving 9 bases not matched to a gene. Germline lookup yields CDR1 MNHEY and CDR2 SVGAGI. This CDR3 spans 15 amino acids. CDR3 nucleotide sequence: TGTGCCAGCAGTACAGGGGGCTCTCCCGATTATGGCTACACCTTC. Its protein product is CASSTGGSPDYGYTF.

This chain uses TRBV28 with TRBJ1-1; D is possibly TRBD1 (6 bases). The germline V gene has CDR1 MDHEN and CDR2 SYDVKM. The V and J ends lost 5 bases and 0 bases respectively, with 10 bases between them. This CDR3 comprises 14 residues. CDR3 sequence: CASSLRTVNTEAFF. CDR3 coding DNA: TGTGCCAGCAGTCTCCGGACAGTGAACACTGAAGCTTTCTTT.